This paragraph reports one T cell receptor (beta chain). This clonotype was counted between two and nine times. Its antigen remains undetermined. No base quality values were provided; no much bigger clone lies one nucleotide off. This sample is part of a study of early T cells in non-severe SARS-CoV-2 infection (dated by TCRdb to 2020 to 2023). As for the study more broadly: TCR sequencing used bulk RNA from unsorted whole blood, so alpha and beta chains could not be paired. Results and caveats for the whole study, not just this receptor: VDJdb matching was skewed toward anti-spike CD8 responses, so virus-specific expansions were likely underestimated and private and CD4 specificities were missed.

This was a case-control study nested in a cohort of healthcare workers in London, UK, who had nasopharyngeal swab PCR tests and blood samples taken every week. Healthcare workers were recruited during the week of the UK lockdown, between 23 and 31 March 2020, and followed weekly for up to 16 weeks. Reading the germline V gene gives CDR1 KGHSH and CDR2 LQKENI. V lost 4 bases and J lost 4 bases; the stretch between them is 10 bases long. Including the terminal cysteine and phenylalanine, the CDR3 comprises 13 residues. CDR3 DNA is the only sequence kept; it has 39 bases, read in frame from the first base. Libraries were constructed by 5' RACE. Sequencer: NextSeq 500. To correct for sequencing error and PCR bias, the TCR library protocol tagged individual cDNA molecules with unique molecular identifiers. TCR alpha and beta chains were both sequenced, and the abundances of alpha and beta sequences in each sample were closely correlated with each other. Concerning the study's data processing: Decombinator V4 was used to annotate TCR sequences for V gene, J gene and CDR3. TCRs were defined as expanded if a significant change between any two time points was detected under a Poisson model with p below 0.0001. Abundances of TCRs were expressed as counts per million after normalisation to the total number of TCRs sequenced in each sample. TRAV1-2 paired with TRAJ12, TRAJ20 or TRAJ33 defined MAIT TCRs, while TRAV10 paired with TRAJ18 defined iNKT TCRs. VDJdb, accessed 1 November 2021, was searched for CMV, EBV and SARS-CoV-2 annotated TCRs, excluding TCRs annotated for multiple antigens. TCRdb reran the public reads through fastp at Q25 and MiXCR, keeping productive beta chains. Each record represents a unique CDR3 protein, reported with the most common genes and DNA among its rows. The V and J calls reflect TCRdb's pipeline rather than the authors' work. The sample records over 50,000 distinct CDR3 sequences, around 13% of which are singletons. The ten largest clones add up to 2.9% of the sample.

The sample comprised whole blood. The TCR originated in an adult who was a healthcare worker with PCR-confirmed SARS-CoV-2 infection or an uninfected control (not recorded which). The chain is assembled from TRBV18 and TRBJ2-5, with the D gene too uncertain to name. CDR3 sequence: CASSLVGRETQYF. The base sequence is TGTGCCAGCTCACTGGTGGGAAGAGAGACCCAGTACTTC.